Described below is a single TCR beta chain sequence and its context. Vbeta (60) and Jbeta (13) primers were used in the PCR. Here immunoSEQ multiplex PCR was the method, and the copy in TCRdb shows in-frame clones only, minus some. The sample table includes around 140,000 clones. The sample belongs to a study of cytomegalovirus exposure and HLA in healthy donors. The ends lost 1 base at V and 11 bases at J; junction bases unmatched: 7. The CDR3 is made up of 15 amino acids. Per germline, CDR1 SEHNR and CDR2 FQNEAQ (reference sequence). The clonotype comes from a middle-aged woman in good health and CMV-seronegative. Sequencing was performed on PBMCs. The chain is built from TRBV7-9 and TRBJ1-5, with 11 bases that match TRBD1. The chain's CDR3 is CASSLDSGQGVSQHF. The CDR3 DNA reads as TGTGCCAGCAGCTTAGACTCGGGACAGGGGGTATCCCAGCATTTT.